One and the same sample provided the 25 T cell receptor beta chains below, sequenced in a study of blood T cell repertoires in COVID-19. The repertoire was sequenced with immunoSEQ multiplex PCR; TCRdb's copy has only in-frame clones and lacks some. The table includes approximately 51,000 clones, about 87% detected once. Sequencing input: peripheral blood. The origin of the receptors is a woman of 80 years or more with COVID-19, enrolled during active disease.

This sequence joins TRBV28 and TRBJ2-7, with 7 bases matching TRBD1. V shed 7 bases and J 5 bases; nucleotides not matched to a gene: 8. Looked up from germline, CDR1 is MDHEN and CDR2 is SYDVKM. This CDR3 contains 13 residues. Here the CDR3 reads CASTLTGRDEQYF. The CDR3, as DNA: TGTGCCAGCACCCTGACAGGGCGGGACGAGCAGTACTTC.

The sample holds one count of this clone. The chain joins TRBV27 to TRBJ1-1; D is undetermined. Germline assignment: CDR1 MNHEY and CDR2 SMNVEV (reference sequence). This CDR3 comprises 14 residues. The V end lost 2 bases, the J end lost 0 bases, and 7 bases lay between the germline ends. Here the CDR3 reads CASSLKRLNTEAFF. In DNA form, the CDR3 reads TGTGCCAGCAGTTTAAAGAGGTTGAACACTGAAGCTTTCTTT.

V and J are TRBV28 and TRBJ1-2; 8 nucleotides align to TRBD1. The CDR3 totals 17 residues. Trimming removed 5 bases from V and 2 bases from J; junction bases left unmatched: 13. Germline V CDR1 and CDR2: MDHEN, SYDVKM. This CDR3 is CASSTPGETGENYGYTF. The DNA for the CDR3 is TGTGCCAGCAGTACCCCAGGGGAGACAGGGGAAAACTATGGCTACACCTTC.

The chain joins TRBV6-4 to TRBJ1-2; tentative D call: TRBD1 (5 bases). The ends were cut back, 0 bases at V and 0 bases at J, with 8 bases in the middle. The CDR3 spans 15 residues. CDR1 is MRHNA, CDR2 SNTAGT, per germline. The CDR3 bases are TGTGCCAGCAGTGACTCGGGACTCCCTAACTATGGCTACACCTTC. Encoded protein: CASSDSGLPNYGYTF.

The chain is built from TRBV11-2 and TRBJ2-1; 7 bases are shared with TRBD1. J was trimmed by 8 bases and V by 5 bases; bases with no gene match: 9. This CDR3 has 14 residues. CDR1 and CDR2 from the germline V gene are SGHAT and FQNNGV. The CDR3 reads CASSQHRGIHEQFF. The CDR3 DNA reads TGTGCCAGCAGCCAGCACAGGGGCATACATGAGCAGTTCTTC.

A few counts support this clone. The CDR3 loop is CASSFGAGEQETQYF. The CDR3 coding sequence is TGTGCCAGCAGCTTCGGGGCGGGAGAACAAGAGACCCAGTACTTC. The gene calls are TRBV7-2 and TRBJ2-5; TRBD2 aligns across 7 bases. J gave up 2 bases and V 3 bases, and 6 bases lay outside the gene matches. Germline CDR1 reads SGHTA; CDR2 reads FQGNSA. CDR3 length equals 15 residues.

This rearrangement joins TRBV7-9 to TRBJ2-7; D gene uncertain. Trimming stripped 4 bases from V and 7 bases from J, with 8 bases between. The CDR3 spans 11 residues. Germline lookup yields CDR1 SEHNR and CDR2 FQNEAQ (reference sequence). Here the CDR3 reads CASSSREEQYF. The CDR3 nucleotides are TGTGCCAGCAGCTCCCGTGAGGAGCAGTACTTC.

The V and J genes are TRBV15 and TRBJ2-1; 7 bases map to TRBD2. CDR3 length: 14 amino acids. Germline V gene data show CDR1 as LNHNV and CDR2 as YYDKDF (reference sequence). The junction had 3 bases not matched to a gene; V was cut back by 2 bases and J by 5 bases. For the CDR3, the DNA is TGTGCCACCAGCAGACTAGCGGAGCACAATGAGCAGTTCTTC. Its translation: CATSRLAEHNEQFF.

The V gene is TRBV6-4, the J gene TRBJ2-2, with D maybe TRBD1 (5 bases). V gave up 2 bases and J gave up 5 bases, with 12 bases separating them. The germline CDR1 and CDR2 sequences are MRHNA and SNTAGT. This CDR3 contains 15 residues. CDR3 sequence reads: CASSDRGKGTGELFF. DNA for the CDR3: TGTGCCAGCAGTGACAGGGGAAAGGGAACCGGGGAGCTGTTTTTT.

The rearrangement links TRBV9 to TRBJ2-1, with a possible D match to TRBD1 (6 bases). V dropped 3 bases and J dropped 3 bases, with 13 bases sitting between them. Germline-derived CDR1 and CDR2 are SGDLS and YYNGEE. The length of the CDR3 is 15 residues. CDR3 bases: TGTGCCAGCAGCGCTGCACAGGGTGGCTACAATGAGCAGTTCTTC. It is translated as CASSAAQGGYNEQFF.

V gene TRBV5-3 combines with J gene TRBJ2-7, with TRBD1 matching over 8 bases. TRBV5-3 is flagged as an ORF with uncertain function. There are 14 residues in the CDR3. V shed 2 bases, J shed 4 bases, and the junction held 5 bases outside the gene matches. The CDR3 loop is CARSFGQGGYEQYF. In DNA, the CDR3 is TGTGCCAGAAGCTTTGGACAGGGAGGATACGAGCAGTACTTC.

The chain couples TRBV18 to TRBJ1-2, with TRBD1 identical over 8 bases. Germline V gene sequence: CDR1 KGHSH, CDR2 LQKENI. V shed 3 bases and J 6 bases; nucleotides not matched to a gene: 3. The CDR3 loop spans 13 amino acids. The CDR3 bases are TGTGCCAGCTCACCCGACAGGGGAAATGGCTACACCTTC. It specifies CASSPDRGNGYTF.

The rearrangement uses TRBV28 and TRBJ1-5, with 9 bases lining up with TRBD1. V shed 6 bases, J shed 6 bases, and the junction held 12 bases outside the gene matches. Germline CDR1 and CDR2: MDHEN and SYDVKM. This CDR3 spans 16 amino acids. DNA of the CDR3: TGTGCCAGCAGCCCAAATCACAGGGGGCGAGTTCAGCCCCAGCATTTT. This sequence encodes CASSPNHRGRVQPQHF.

The CDR3 sequence: CSASISGSNYGYTF. Here the CDR3 DNA reads TGCAGTGCTAGTATATCGGGATCTAACTATGGCTACACCTTC. The chain links TRBV20-1 to TRBJ1-2; D call uncertain. Germline loops: CDR1 DFQATT, CDR2 SNEGSKA (reference sequence). V dropped 3 bases and J dropped 0 bases, with 11 bases sitting between them. The CDR3 spans 14 residues.

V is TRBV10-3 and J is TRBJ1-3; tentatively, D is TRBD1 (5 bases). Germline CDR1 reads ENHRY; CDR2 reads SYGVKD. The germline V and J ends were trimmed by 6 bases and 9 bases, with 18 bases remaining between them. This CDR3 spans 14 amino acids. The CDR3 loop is CAISQTVGIGTIYF. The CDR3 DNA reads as TGTGCCATCAGCCAGACAGTAGGGATCGGCACCATATATTTT.

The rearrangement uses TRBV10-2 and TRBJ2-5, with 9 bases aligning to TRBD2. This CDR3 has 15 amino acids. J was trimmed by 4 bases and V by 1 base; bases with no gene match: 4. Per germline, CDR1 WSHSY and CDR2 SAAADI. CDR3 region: CASSEFAGGPETQYF. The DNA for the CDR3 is TGCGCCAGCAGTGAGTTCGCGGGGGGGCCAGAGACCCAGTACTTC.

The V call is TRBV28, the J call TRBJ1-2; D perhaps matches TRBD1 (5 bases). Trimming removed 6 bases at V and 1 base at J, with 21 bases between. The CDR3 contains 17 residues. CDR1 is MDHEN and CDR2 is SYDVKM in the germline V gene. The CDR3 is CASSRDPRVRGNYGYTF. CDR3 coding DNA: TGTGCCAGCAGCCGAGACCCCAGGGTGCGAGGTAACTATGGCTACACCTTC.

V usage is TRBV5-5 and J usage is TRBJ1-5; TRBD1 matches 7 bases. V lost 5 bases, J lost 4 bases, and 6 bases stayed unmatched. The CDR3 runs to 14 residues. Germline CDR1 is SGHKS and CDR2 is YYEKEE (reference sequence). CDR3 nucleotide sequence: TGTGCCAGCAGAATCCGGGACAGAAATCAGCCCCAGCATTTT. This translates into CASRIRDRNQPQHF.

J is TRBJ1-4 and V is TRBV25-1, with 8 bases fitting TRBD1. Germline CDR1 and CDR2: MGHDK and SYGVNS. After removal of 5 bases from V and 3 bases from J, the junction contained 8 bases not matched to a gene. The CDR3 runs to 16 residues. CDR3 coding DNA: TGTGCCAGCAGTAGTGACAGGGGACGATCTAATGAAAAACTGTTTTTT. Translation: CASSSDRGRSNEKLFF.

The CDR3 nucleotides are TGTGCCAGCAGCTTGGCCCTCGGGGTTGTGAACACTGAAGCTTTCTTT. This codes for CASSLALGVVNTEAFF. The gene calls are TRBV5-4 and TRBJ1-1; no definite D call. V was clipped by 0 bases and J by 0 bases, with 12 bases between them. The CDR3 is 16 amino acids. From germline, CDR1 is SGHNT and CDR2 YYREEE (reference sequence).

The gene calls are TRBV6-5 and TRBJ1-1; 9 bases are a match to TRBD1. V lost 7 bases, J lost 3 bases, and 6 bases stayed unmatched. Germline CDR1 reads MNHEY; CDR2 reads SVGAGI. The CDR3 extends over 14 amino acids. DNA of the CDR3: TGTGCCAGCAAGATACAGGGGGCGGACACTGAAGCTTTCTTT. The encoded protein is CASKIQGADTEAFF.

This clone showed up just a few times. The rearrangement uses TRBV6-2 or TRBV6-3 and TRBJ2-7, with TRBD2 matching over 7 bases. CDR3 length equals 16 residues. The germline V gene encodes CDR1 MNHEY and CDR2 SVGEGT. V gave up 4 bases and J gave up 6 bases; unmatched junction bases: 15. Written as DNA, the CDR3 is TGTGCCAGCAGTTCTAACCGGGACTATCCACTCCTCGAGCAGTACTTC. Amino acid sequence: CASSSNRDYPLLEQYF.

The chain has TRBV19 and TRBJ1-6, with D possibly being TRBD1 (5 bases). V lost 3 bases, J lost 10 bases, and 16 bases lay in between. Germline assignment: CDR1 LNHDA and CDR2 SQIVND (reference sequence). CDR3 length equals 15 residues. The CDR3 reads CASSIGTRFNSPLHF. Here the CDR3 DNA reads TGTGCCAGTAGTATCGGGACTCGGTTTAACTCACCCCTCCACTTT. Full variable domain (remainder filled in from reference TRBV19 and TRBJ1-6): DGGITQSPKYLFRKEGQNVTLSCEQNLNHDAMYWYRQDPGQGLRLIYYSQIVNDFQKGDIAEGYSVSREKKESFPLTVTSAQKNPTAFYLCASSIGTRFNSPLHFGNGTRLTVT.

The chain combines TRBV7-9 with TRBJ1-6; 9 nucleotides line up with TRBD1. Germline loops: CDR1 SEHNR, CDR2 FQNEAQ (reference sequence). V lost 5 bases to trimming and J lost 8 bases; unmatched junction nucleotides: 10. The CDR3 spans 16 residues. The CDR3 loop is CASSDRTGAFDSPLHF. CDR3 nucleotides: TGTGCCAGCAGCGACCGGACAGGGGCTTTCGATTCACCCCTCCACTTT.

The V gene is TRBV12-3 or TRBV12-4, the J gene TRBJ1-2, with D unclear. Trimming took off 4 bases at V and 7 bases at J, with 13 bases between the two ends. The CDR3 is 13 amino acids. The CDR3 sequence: CASSSQALGGYTF. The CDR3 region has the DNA TGTGCCAGCAGTTCCCAGGCGTTAGGTGGCTACACCTTC.